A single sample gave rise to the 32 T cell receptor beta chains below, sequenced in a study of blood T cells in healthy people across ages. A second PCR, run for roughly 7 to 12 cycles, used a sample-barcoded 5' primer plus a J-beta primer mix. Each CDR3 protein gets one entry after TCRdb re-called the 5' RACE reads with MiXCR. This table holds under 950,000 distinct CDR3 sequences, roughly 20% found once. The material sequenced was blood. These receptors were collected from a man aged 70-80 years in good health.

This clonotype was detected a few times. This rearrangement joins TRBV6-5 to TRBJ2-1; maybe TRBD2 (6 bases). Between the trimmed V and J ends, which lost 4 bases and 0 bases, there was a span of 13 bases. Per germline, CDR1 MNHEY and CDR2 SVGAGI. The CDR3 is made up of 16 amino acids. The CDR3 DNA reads TGTGCCAGCAGTTTAGGTGGTAGCGGCTCCTACAATGAGCAGTTCTTC. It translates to CASSLGGSGSYNEQFF.

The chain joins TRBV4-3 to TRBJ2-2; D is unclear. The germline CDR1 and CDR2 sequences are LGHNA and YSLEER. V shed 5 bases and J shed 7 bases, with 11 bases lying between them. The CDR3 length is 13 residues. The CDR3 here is CASSKEFVGELFF. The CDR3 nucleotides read TGCGCCAGCAGCAAGGAGTTTGTCGGGGAGCTGTTTTTT.

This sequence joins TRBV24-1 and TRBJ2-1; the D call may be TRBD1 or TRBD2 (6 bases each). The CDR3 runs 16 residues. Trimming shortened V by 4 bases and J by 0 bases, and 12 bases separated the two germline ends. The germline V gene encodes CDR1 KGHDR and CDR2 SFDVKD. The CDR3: CATSDPGASSYNEQFF. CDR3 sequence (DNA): TGTGCCACCAGTGACCCGGGGGCAAGCTCCTACAATGAGCAGTTCTTC.

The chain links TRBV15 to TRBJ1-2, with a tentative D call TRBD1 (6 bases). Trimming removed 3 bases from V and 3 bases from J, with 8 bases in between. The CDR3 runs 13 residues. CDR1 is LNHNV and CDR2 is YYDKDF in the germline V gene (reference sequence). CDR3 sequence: CATSRDSYYGYTF. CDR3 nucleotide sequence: TGTGCCACCAGCAGGGACAGTTACTATGGCTACACCTTC.

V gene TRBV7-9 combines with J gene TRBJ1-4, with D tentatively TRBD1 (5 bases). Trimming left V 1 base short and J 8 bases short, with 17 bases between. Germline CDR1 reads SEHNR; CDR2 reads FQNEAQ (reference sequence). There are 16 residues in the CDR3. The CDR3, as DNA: TGTGCCAGCAGCTTAGTATGGACCCTAGGGGAAGAAAAACTGTTTTTT. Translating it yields CASSLVWTLGEEKLFF.

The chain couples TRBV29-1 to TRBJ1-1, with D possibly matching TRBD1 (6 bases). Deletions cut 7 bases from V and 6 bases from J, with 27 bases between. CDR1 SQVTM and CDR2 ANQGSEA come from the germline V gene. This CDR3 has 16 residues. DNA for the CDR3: TGCAGCGCTTCCACGGGGGGGCGCGTCCTCGGGTCTGAAGCTTTCTTT. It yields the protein CSASTGGRVLGSEAFF.

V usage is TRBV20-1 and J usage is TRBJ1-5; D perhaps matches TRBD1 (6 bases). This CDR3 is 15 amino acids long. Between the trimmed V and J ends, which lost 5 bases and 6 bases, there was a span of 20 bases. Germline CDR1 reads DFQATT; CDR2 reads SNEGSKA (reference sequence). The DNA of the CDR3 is TGCAGTGCTGGGGGCGGAGGAACGTCGGGTCAGCCCCAGCATTTT. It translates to CSAGGGGTSGQPQHF.

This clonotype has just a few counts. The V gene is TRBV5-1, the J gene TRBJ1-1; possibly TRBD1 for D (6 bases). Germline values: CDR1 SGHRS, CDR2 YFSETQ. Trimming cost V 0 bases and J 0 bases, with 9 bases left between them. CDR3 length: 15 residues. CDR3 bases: TGCGCCAGCAGCTTGGAGACAGGTATGAACACTGAAGCTTTCTTT. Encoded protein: CASSLETGMNTEAFF.

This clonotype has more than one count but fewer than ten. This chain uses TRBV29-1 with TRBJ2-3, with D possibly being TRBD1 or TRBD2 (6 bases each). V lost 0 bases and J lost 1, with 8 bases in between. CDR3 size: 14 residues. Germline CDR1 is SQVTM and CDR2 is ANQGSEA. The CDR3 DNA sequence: TGCAGCGTTGAAGAACGGGGGCGCACAGATACGCAGTATTTT. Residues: CSVEERGRTDTQYF.

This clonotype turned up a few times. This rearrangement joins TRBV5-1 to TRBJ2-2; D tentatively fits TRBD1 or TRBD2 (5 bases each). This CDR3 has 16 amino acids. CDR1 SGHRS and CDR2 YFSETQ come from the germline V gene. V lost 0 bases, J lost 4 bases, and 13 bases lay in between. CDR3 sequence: CASSLEGTLATGELFF. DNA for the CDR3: TGCGCCAGCAGCTTGGAGGGGACCCTAGCCACCGGGGAGCTGTTTTTT. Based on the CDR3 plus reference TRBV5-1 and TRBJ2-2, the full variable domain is KAGVTQTPRYLIKTRGQQVTLSCSPISGHRSVSWYQQTPGQGLQFLFEYFSETQRNKGNFPGRFSGRQFSNSRSEMNVSTLELGDSALYLCASSLEGTLATGELFFGEGSRLTVL.

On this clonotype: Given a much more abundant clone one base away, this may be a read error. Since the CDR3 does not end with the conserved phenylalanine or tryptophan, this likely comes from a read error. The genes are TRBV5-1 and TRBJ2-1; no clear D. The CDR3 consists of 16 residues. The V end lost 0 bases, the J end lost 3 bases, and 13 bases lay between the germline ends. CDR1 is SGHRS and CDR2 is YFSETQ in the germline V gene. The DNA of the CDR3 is TGCGCCAGCAGCTTGGCCTCGGACCAATTCTACAATGAGCAGTTCCTC. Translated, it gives CASSLASDQFYNEQFL.

CDR3 loop: CSAPTGGAAEKLFF. The DNA for the CDR3 is TGCAGTGCTCCGACAGGGGGAGCAGCTGAAAAACTGTTTTTT. This chain uses TRBV20-1 with TRBJ1-4; 9 bases are a match to TRBD1. Trimming cost V 5 bases and J 7 bases; bases outside gene matches: 8. The length of the CDR3 is 14 residues. Germline-derived CDR1 and CDR2 are DFQATT and SNEGSKA (reference sequence).

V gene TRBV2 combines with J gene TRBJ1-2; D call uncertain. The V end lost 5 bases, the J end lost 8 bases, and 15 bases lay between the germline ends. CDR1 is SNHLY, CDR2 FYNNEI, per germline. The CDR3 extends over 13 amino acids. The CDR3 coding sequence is TGTGCCAGCAGTCGTCACGGAGAGGAAGGCTACACCTTC. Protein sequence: CASSRHGEEGYTF.

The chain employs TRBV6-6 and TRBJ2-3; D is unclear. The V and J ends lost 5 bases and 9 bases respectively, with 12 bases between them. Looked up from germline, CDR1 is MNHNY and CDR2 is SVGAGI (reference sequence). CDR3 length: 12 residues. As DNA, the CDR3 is TGTGCCAGCAGTCCCCAGAGTGAGACGCAGTATTTT. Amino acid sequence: CASSPQSETQYF.

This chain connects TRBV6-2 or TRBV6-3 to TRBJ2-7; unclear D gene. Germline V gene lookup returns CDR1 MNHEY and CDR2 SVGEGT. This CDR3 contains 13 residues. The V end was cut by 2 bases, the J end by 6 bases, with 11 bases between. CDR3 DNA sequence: TGTGCCAGCAGTTACGATGGGTTCGGCGAGCAGTACGTC. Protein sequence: CASSYDGFGEQYV.

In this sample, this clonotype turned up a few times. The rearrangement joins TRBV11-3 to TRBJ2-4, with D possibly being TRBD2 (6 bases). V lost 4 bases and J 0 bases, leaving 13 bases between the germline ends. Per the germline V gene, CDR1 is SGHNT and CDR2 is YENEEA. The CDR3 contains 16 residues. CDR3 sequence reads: CASSSRGTLAKNIQYF. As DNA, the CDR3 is TGTGCCAGCAGCTCCCGCGGGACTTTAGCCAAAAACATTCAGTACTTC. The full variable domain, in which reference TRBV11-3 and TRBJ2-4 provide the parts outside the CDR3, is EAGVVQSPRYKIIEKKQPVAFWCNPISGHNTLYWYLQNLGQGPELLIRYENEEAVDDSQLPKDRFSAERLKGVDSTLKIQPAELGDSAVYLCASSSRGTLAKNIQYFGAGTRLSVL.

CDR3 nucleotides: TGTGCCAGCAGCTTCCACAGGGCAGGGGGCAAGGGGGGCTACACCTTC. Protein product: CASSFHRAGGKGGYTF. The J gene is TRBJ1-2, the V gene TRBV7-2; 8 bases line up with TRBD1. Germline V lookup: CDR1 SGHTA, CDR2 FQGNSA. The CDR3 covers 16 residues. V lost 3 bases and J lost 8; bases outside the gene matches: 14.

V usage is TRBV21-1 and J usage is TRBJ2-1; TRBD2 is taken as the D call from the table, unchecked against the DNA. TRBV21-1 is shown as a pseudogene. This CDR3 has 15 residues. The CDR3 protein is CASSKGLAGYNEQFF. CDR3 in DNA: TGTGCCAGCAGCAAGGGACTAGCGGGATACAATGAGCAGTTCTTC.

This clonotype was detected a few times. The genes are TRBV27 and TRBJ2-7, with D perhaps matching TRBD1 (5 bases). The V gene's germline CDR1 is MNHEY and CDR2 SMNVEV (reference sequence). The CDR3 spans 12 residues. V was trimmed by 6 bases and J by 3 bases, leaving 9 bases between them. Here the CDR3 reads CASRRQNYEQYF. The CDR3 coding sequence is TGTGCCAGCAGGAGACAGAACTACGAGCAGTACTTC.

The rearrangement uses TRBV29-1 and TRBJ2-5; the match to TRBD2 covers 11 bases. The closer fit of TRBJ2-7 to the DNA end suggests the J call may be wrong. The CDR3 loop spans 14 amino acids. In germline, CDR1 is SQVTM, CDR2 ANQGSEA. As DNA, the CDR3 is TGCAGCGTAAAGACTAGCGGGGATAGCTACGAGCAGTACTTC. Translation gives CSVKTSGDSYEQYF.

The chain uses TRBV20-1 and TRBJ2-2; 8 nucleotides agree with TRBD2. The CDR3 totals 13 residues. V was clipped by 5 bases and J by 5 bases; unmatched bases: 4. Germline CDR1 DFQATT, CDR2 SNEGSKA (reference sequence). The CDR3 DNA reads TGCAGTGCTGTGGCTAGCGGGACCGGGGAGCTGTTTTTT. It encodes CSAVASGTGELFF.

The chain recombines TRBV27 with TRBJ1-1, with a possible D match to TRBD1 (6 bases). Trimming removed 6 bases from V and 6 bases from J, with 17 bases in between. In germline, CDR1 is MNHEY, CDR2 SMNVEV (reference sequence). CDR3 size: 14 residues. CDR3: CASRRSVSGAEAFF. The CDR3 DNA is TGTGCCAGCAGGAGGTCGGTTTCAGGGGCTGAAGCTTTCTTT.

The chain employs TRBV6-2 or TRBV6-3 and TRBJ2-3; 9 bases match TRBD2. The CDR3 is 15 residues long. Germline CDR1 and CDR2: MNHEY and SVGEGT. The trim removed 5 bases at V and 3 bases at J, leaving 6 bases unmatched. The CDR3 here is CASSVAGDMTDTQYF. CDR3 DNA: TGTGCCAGCAGTGTAGCGGGAGATATGACAGATACGCAGTATTTT.

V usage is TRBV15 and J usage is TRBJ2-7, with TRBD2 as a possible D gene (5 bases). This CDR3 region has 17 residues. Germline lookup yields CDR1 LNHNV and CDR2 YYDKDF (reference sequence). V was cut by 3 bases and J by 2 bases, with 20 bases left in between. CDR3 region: CATSSQPNEGRTYEQYF. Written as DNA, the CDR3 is TGTGCCACCAGCAGTCAACCCAACGAGGGCAGAACCTACGAGCAGTACTTC. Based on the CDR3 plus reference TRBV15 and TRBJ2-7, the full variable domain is DAMVIQNPRYQVTQFGKPVTLSCSQTLNHNVMYWYQQKSSQAPKLLFHYYDKDFNNEADTPDNFQSRRPNTSFCFLDIRSPGLGDTAMYLCATSSQPNEGRTYEQYFGPGTRLTVT.

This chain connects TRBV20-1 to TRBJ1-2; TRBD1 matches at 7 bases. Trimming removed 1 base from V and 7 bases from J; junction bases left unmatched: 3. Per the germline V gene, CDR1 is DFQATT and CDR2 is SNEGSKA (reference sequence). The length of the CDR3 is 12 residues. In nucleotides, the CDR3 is TGCAGTGCTAGAGGACAGGGTGGTGGCTACACCTTC. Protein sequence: CSARGQGGGYTF.

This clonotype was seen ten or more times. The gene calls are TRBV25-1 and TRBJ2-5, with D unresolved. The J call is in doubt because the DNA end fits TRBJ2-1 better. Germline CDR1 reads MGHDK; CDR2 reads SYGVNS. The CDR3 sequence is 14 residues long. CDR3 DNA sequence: TGTGCCAGCAGTGGCCGACTGTTGGGCAATGAGCAGTTCTTC. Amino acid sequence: CASSGRLLGNEQFF.

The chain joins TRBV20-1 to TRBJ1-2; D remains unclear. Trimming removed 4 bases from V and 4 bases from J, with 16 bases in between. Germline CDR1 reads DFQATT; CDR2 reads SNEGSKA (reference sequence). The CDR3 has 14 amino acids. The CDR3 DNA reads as TGCAGTGCTAATCACGGGGAGATTAGCTATGGCTACACCTTC. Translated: CSANHGEISYGYTF.

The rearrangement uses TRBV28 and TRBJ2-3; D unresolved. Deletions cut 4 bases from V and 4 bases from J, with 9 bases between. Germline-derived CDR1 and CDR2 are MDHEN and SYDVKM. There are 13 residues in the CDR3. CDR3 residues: CASSSLAPDTQYF. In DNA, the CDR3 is TGTGCCAGCAGTTCGTTGGCCCCAGATACGCAGTATTTT.

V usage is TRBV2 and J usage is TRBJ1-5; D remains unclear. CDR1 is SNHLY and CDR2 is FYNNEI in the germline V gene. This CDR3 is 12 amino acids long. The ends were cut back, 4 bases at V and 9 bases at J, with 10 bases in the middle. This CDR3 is CASSGEGGPQHF. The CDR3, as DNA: TGTGCCAGCAGTGGAGAGGGAGGGCCCCAGCATTTT.

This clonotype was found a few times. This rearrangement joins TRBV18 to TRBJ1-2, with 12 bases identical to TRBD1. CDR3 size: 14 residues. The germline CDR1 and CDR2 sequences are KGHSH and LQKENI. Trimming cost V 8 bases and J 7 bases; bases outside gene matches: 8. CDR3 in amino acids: CASETGTGGFGYTF. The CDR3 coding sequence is TGTGCCAGCGAAACCGGGACAGGGGGCTTTGGCTACACCTTC. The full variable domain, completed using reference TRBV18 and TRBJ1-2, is NAGVMQNPRHLVRRRGQEARLRCSPMKGHSHVYWYRQLPEEGLKFMVYLQKENIIDESGMPKERFSAEFPKEGPSILRIQQVVRGDSAAYFCASETGTGGFGYTFGSGTRLTVV.

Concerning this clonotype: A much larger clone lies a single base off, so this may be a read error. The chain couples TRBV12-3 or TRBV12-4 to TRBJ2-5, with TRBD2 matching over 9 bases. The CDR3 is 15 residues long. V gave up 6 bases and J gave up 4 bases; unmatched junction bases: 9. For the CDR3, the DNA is TGTGCCAGCAGCCCTCCGGGACTAGCTCCAGAGACCCAGTACTTC. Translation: CASSPPGLAPETQYF.

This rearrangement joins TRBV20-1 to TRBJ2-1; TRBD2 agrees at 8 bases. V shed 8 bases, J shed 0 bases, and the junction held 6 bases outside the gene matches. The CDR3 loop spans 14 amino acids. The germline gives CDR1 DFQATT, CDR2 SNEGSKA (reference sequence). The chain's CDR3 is CSLAGGYSYNEQFF. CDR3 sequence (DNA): TGCAGTCTCGCGGGGGGTTACTCCTACAATGAGCAGTTCTTC.